Below, one T cell receptor beta chain is given with its context. Its matching antigen is unknown. Each of the sorted populations had a purity greater than 95%. This sample is drawn from a study of beta chain features in type 1 diabetes. Study in general: The samples had about 100,000,000 sorted cells examined in all.

Per germline, CDR1 SGHRS and CDR2 YFSETQ. The CDR3 sequence is 16 residues long. The V segment lost 4 bases and the J segment 1 base; nucleotides outside the gene matches: 8. The investigators reverse transcribed all of the isolated RNA, so they sequenced expressed TCRB transcripts. Sequencing used immunoSEQ multiplex PCR; TCRdb keeps in-frame clones, though not all of them. The sample contains 85,000 to 110,000 clones, around 30% of which appear only once. Findings and limits, study-wide: A greater similarity of naive, central memory and Treg TCRB repertoires was seen among patients than among healthy donors. Among patients with Type 1 diabetes, TCRB CDR3s were moderately but significantly shorter in every one of the four CD4+ subsets.

This rearrangement joins TRBV5-1 to TRBJ2-1; TRBD1 agrees at 7 bases. This sequence originates from a woman aged 18 to 35 with type 1 diabetes. Sequenced: central memory CD4+ T cells from blood. The CDR3 nucleotides read TGCGCCAGCAGCATGCGGACAGGAGATTCCTACAATGAGCAGTTCTTC. Translated, it gives CASSMRTGDSYNEQFF.